The rows below give T cell receptor beta chains drawn from one sample of a study of blood T cell repertoires in COVID-19. This table comes from immunoSEQ multiplex PCR, and its TCRdb copy is limited to in-frame clones, with some not included. Seen here are roughly 480,000 clones, 89% observed once, and the top ten hold roughly 0.92%. Input material: peripheral blood. These receptors were obtained from a man younger than 30 with COVID-19, enrolled during active disease. CDR3s include the opening cysteine and the closing phenylalanine or tryptophan. The D gene is left open where the match is weak. A clone size is listed for some rows: how often the clone was seen (once, few, many), or a class if it is expanded.

D gene	V gene	J gene	clone size	CDR3 protein	CDR3 DNA
.	TRBV11-3	TRBJ1-1	.	CASSPGRALTEAFF	TGTGCCAGCAGTCCAGGGAGGGCCTTGACTGAAGCTTTCTTT
.	TRBV7-9	TRBJ2-7	.	CASSSQGYEQYF	TGTGCCAGCAGCAGTCAGGGTTACGAGCAGTACTTC
.	TRBV5-1	TRBJ2-1	.	CASSLMADNEQFF	TGCGCCAGCAGCTTGATGGCTGACAATGAGCAGTTCTTC
TRBD1	TRBV7-6	TRBJ2-2	.	CASSLGQGWPGELFF	TGTGCCAGCAGCTTAGGACAGGGGTGGCCCGGGGAGCTGTTTTTT
.	TRBV2	TRBJ2-7	few	CASSAPSSYEQYF	TGTGCCAGCAGTGCCCCGAGCTCCTACGAGCAGTACTTC
.	TRBV30	TRBJ2-3	.	CAGITQGTDTQYF	TGTGCCGGAATCACTCAGGGCACAGATACGCAGTATTTT
TRBD2	TRBV18	TRBJ2-1	once	CASSPPVREGQFF	TGTGCCAGCTCACCACCGGTTAGGGAGGGGCAGTTCTTC
TRBD1	TRBV19	TRBJ2-3	.	CASGETGWDTQYF	TGTGCCAGTGGTGAGACAGGGTGGGATACGCAGTATTTT
.	TRBV10-1	TRBJ2-1	.	CASSESGGRRGYNEQFF	TGCGCCAGCAGTGAGTCTGGAGGGCGCCGAGGGTACAATGAGCAGTTCTTC
.	TRBV19	TRBJ1-5	.	CASSIGTGSQPQHF	TGTGCCAGTAGTATAGGTACGGGAAGTCAGCCCCAGCATTTT
TRBD2	TRBV14	TRBJ2-1	once	CASSRGTSGYLNEQFF	TGTGCCAGCAGCCGTGGGACTAGCGGTTATCTCAATGAGCAGTTCTTC
.	TRBV29-1	TRBJ1-3	.	CSVETGLRNTIYF	TGCAGCGTTGAAACCGGGTTGCGAAACACCATATATTTT
.	TRBV6-6	TRBJ1-5	.	CAGGKGEGQPQHF	TGTGCCGGCGGGAAGGGAGAAGGGCAGCCCCAGCATTTT
.	TRBV5-6	TRBJ1-2	.	CASSLVAGLNYGYTF	TGTGCCAGCAGCTTGGTGGCGGGGCTCAACTATGGCTACACCTTC
.	TRBV10-3	TRBJ1-1	once	CAISEWSGSVNTEAFF	TGTGCCATCAGTGAGTGGTCTGGGAGCGTGAACACTGAAGCTTTCTTT
.	TRBV19	TRBJ1-2	.	CASSSPDAGRDTF	TGTGCCAGTAGTTCACCAGACGCCGGGAGGGACACCTTC
TRBD2	TRBV11-3	TRBJ2-2	.	CASSPGLAENTGELFF	TGTGCCAGCAGCCCGGGACTAGCGGAAAACACCGGGGAGCTGTTTTTT
.	TRBV5-4	TRBJ2-1	.	CASSPYGGLEDNEQFF	TGTGCCAGCAGCCCCTACGGTGGACTGGAAGACAATGAGCAGTTCTTC
TRBD2	TRBV19	TRBJ2-7	.	CASSTGLGYSYEQYF	TGTGCCAGTAGTACGGGACTAGGGTACTCCTACGAGCAGTACTTC
.	TRBV6-6	TRBJ2-3	.	CASSIQDTQYF	TGTGCCAGCAGTATACAGGATACGCAGTATTTT
.	TRBV5-1	TRBJ2-5	.	CASSLEGAGETQYF	TGCGCCAGCAGCTTGGAGGGAGCGGGAGAGACCCAGTACTTC
TRBD1	TRBV5-1	TRBJ2-1	.	CASSRQGSNEQFF	TGCGCCAGCAGCCGACAGGGAAGCAATGAGCAGTTCTTC
TRBD2	TRBV7-3	TRBJ2-3	.	CASTRGLAEDTQYF	TGTGCCAGCACAAGGGGACTAGCGGAGGATACGCAGTATTTT
TRBD2	TRBV5-1	TRBJ2-1	.	CASSRIPSGRGYNEQFF	TGCGCCAGCAGCCGGATCCCAAGCGGGAGGGGATACAATGAGCAGTTCTTC
.	TRBV11-3	TRBJ2-3	.	CASSLGSGLVLF	TGTGCCAGCAGCTTAGGGTCCGGTCTGGTACTTTTT
.	TRBV15	TRBJ1-2	once	CATSRDLGFYGYTF	TGTGCCACCAGCAGAGATCTAGGTTTTTATGGCTACACCTTC
.	TRBV7-8	TRBJ2-5	.	CASSLGPSYQYF	TGTGCCAGCAGCTTAGGCCCCAGTTACCAGTACTTC
.	TRBV7-9	TRBJ1-2	once	CASSLTQDFYGYTF	TGTGCCAGCAGCTTAACACAGGATTTCTATGGCTACACCTTC
TRBD2	TRBV7-2	TRBJ2-3	.	CASIATSGFTDTQYF	TGTGCCAGCATCGCGACTAGCGGCTTCACAGATACGCAGTATTTT
.	TRBV18	TRBJ1-1	.	CASSPASNTEAFF	TGTGCCAGCTCACCGGCTTCGAACACTGAAGCTTTCTTT
.	TRBV12-3/TRBV12-4	TRBJ2-7	.	CASTSDINEQYF	TGTGCCAGCACCTCGGACATCAACGAGCAGTACTTC
.	TRBV5-4	TRBJ2-3	.	CASSLGAESTDTQYF	TGTGCCAGCAGTCTTGGGGCGGAGAGCACAGATACGCAGTATTTT